This TCR beta chain was captured by sequencing in a study of cytomegalovirus exposure and HLA in healthy donors. Researchers ran the PCR with 60 Vbeta and 13 Jbeta primers. Generated by immunoSEQ multiplex PCR, the TCRdb table keeps only in-frame clones and is missing some. Its table lists around 42,000 clones. On this clone: The antigen remains unidentified.

The V end lost 2 bases, the J end lost 4 bases, and 8 bases lay between the germline ends. CDR3 length: 13 amino acids. CDR1 is LGHNA and CDR2 is YNFKEQ in the germline V gene. Overall study findings and caveats: Equally common other TCR beta chains were less clonally expanded than HLA-associated ones, a later analysis found. Being productive about 87% or about 30% of the time was typical of most TCR beta V segments in an earlier analysis. With DRB1 most and HLA-C fewest, TCR association rates differed between HLA loci in a later analysis. The study flagged some 170 TCR beta chains as cytomegalovirus-associated.

The TCR was taken from a young man in good health and CMV-seronegative. The gene calls are TRBV4-2 and TRBJ2-5; D gene unclear. Sequencing was carried out using PBMCs. CDR3 DNA sequence: TGTGCCAGCAGCCAAATTCCGGGAGAGACCCAGTACTTC. Its translation: CASSQIPGETQYF.